These 27 T cell receptor beta chains came from one sample sequenced in a study of blood T cell repertoires in COVID-19. Assay: immunoSEQ multiplex PCR; the TCRdb copy retains only in-frame clones and omits some. The repertoire holds hundreds of thousands of clones, over 85% seen once, with around 3.7% in the top ten. Sequencing was performed on PBMCs or T cells enriched from blood (not recorded which). The receptors were sampled from a woman aged 25 to 39 with acute COVID-19.

The chain carries TRBV7-2 and TRBJ2-2, with D possibly being TRBD2 (5 bases). The CDR3 spans 16 residues. V lost 2 bases and J 5 bases, leaving 15 bases between the germline ends. Germline loops: CDR1 SGHTA, CDR2 FQGNSA. The CDR3 region has the DNA TGTGCCAGCAGCTTACCAGACGGGGTATGGACCGGGGAGCTGTTTTTT. Its protein is CASSLPDGVWTGELFF.

The CDR3 coding sequence is TGTGCCAGCAGCGAACCGGGACAGAATTCGAACACTGAAGCTTTCTTT. Translating gives CASSEPGQNSNTEAFF. This sequence joins TRBV5-6 and TRBJ1-1; 7 nucleotides agree with TRBD1. Germline V gene sequence: CDR1 SGHDT, CDR2 YYEEEE. Trimming took 4 bases from V and 1 from J; bases not matched to a gene: 10. The CDR3 is made up of 16 amino acids.

This chain uses TRBV10-1 with TRBJ2-3, with 11 bases matching TRBD1. Trimming cost V 4 bases and J 6 bases; bases outside gene matches: 6. This CDR3 spans 15 amino acids. Germline-derived CDR1 and CDR2 are WNHNN and SYGVQD (reference sequence). The CDR3: CASSGAGQGADTQYF. The CDR3, as DNA: TGCGCCAGCAGTGGAGCAGGACAGGGGGCTGATACGCAGTATTTT.

The chain uses TRBV9 and TRBJ1-6; 9 bases are a match to TRBD1. This CDR3 is built from 18 residues. The trim removed 4 bases at V and 8 bases at J, leaving 16 bases unmatched. The germline CDR1 and CDR2 sequences are SGDLS and YYNGEE. The CDR3 nucleotides are TGTGCCAGCAGCCCCAGGGACAGGGTACTCGGAATAGATTCACCCCTCCACTTT. Translating gives CASSPRDRVLGIDSPLHF. The whole variable domain, remainder taken from reference TRBV9 and TRBJ1-6, is DSGVTQTPKHLITATGQRVTLRCSPRSGDLSVYWYQQSLDQGLQFLIQYYNGEERAKGNILERFSAQQFPDLHSELNLSSLELGDSALYFCASSPRDRVLGIDSPLHFGNGTRLTVT.

The rearrangement uses TRBV30 and TRBJ1-5; D remains ambiguous. The CDR3 has 15 amino acids. V lost 2 bases and J lost 2, with 13 bases in between. CDR1 is GTSNPN, CDR2 SVGIG, per germline (reference sequence). In DNA, the CDR3 is TGTGCCTGGAGTTCGACGGAGGCCCGCAATCAGCCCCAGCATTTT. Translating it yields CAWSSTEARNQPQHF.

CDR3 sequence reads: CASSPGQMNTEAFF. CDR3 bases: TGTGCCAGCAGCCCGGGACAAATGAACACTGAAGCTTTCTTT. V usage is TRBV9 and J usage is TRBJ1-1, with D possibly being TRBD1 (6 bases). CDR3 length: 14 amino acids. Germline V gene data show CDR1 as SGDLS and CDR2 as YYNGEE. V lost 4 bases, J lost 0 bases, and 10 bases lay in between.

This clone was counted a few times. CDR3 residues: CSGTFSGNTIYF. Here the CDR3 DNA reads TGCAGCGGTACATTCTCTGGAAACACCATATATTTT. The chain couples TRBV29-1 to TRBJ1-3; unclear D gene. The CDR3 runs 12 residues. The germline CDR1 and CDR2 sequences are SQVTM and ANQGSEA. Trimming shortened V by 7 bases and J by 0 bases, and 7 bases separated the two germline ends.

J is TRBJ2-1 and V is TRBV6-2 or TRBV6-3; weak D call: TRBD2 (5 bases). V lost 2 bases and J lost 0, with 14 bases in between. The V gene's germline CDR1 is MNHEY and CDR2 SVGEGT. The CDR3 is 17 amino acids. CDR3 DNA sequence: TGTGCCAGCAGTTACGACGCGGGCCGGGGCTCCTACAATGAGCAGTTCTTC. Translating gives CASSYDAGRGSYNEQFF.

The chain links TRBV19 to TRBJ1-1; D is ambiguous. V shed 5 bases and J shed 6 bases, with 10 bases lying between them. The CDR3 is made up of 12 amino acids. Germline CDR1 LNHDA, CDR2 SQIVND (reference sequence). DNA of the CDR3: TGTGCCAGTAGTCCCCGGTTCGCTGAAGCTTTCTTT. It is translated as CASSPRFAEAFF.

The chain recombines TRBV5-1 with TRBJ2-1; TRBD2 agrees at 10 bases. In germline, CDR1 is SGHRS, CDR2 YFSETQ. J lost 8 bases, V lost 2 bases, and 4 bases had no gene match. CDR3 length: 14 residues. CDR3 sequence: CASSLAGGPDEQFF. The CDR3 nucleotides are TGCGCCAGCAGCTTAGCGGGGGGGCCTGATGAGCAGTTCTTC.

The V call is TRBV5-1, the J call TRBJ1-2; the D is unclear. V lost 0 bases, J lost 0 bases, and 9 bases lay in between. The CDR3 spans 15 residues. CDR1 and CDR2 (germline): SGHRS, YFSETQ. The CDR3 DNA follows: TGCGCCAGCAGCTTGGGCGGCAGTACTAACTATGGCTACACCTTC. This gives the protein CASSLGGSTNYGYTF.

V usage is TRBV10-3 and J usage is TRBJ1-3, with 7 bases aligning to TRBD1. The CDR3 totals 15 residues. The junction had 10 bases not matched to a gene; V was cut back by 10 bases and J by 1 base. Germline loops: CDR1 ENHRY, CDR2 SYGVKD. CDR3 bases: TGTGCCACCTCCGGACAGGAGAGTTCTGGAAACACCATATATTTT. Amino acid sequence: CATSGQESSGNTIYF.

The genes are TRBV3-1 (or the pseudogene TRBV3-2) and TRBJ2-7; 8 bases are a match to TRBD2. The CDR3 totals 13 residues. With 6 bases clipped from V and 5 bases from J, the junction kept 6 bases outside the gene matches. CDR1 is LGHDT, CDR2 YNNKEL, per germline (reference sequence). The CDR3 coding sequence is TGTGCCAGCAGTCGACTAGCGTTCCACGAGCAGTACTTC. Amino acid sequence: CASSRLAFHEQYF.

The rearrangement links TRBV28 to TRBJ1-1, with D possibly being TRBD1 (6 bases). V was trimmed by 6 bases and J by 1 base, leaving 15 bases between them. The length of the CDR3 is 15 residues. The germline V gene encodes CDR1 MDHEN and CDR2 SYDVKM. The CDR3 loop is CASSRGTGPNTEAFF. CDR3 DNA: TGTGCCAGCAGCCGGGGAACAGGGCCGAACACTGAAGCTTTCTTT.

The gene calls are TRBV6-6 and TRBJ2-7; D is ambiguous. Trimming removed 5 bases from V and 4 bases from J, with 15 bases in between. The CDR3 is 14 residues long. Germline loops: CDR1 MNHNY, CDR2 SVGAGI (reference sequence). The CDR3: CASSPSLLVYEQYF. Written as DNA, the CDR3 is TGTGCCAGCAGTCCTAGTCTCCTCGTTTACGAGCAGTACTTC.

The V gene is TRBV4-2, the J gene TRBJ2-7, with 10 bases identical to TRBD1. This CDR3 spans 16 amino acids. Germline V gives CDR1 LGHNA, CDR2 YNFKEQ. The J segment lost 6 bases and the V segment lost 1 base, leaving 9 bases of the junction unmatched. CDR3 sequence (DNA): TGTGCCAGCAGCCAAGGGCCGTTCGGACAGGGGGTCGAGCAGTACTTC. This gives the protein CASSQGPFGQGVEQYF.

This rearrangement joins TRBV19 to TRBJ1-1, with a possible D match to TRBD1 (5 bases). Germline V lookup: CDR1 LNHDA, CDR2 SQIVND (reference sequence). Trimming cost V 5 bases and J 0 bases, with 16 bases left between them. CDR3 length equals 16 residues. The CDR3 bases are TGTGCCAGTAGTGCCCGACAGACTCCAATGAACACTGAAGCTTTCTTT. Its protein is CASSARQTPMNTEAFF.

This chain joins TRBV27 and TRBJ1-6; 7 bases align to TRBD1. This CDR3 is built from 16 residues. J was trimmed by 2 bases and V by 3 bases; bases with no gene match: 4. Germline V gene sequence: CDR1 MNHEY, CDR2 SMNVEV (reference sequence). The CDR3 region is CASSFAGGTYNSPLHF. The CDR3 coding sequence is TGTGCCAGCAGTTTCGCAGGGGGGACCTATAATTCACCCCTCCACTTT.

The gene calls are TRBV7-2 and TRBJ1-5, with a possible D match to TRBD1 (5 bases). Trimming pared 0 bases from V and 3 bases from J, leaving 9 bases between. This CDR3 spans 15 amino acids. From germline, CDR1 is SGHTA and CDR2 FQGNSA. The CDR3 DNA reads TGTGCCAGCAGCTTAGCGCGGGGGGACAATCAGCCCCAGCATTTT. It encodes CASSLARGDNQPQHF.

The chain couples TRBV27 to TRBJ1-2, with 7 bases that match TRBD1. J was trimmed by 3 bases and V by 3 bases; bases with no gene match: 1. Germline V lookup: CDR1 MNHEY, CDR2 SMNVEV (reference sequence). This CDR3 has 13 residues. This CDR3 is CASSFGTDYGYTF. The CDR3 DNA reads as TGTGCCAGCAGTTTCGGGACAGACTATGGCTACACCTTC.

The chain joins TRBV11-2 to TRBJ2-1; TRBD2 matches 8 bases. J lost 7 bases, V lost 1 base, and 12 bases had no gene match. Germline V CDR1 and CDR2: SGHAT, FQNNGV. The CDR3 runs 17 residues. The CDR3 bases are TGTGCCAGCAGCTTAGGACGAACGGGGGGGCTTTTGAATGAGCAGTTCTTC. It is translated as CASSLGRTGGLLNEQFF. Supplemented by reference TRBV11-2 and TRBJ2-1, the full variable domain reads EAGVAQSPRYKIIEKRQSVAFWCNPISGHATLYWYQQILGQGPKLLIQFQNNGVVDDSQLPKDRFSAERLKGVDSTLKIQPAKLEDSAVYLCASSLGRTGGLLNEQFFGPGTRLTVL.

The V gene is TRBV3-1 (or the pseudogene TRBV3-2), the J gene TRBJ1-4; D unresolved. This CDR3 has 15 residues. CDR1 is LGHDT, CDR2 YNNKEL, per germline (reference sequence). V dropped 0 bases and J dropped 6 bases, with 11 bases sitting between them. CDR3 DNA: TGTGCCAGCAGCCAAGATTCGTCAGGTTATGAAAAACTGTTTTTT. Encoded protein: CASSQDSSGYEKLFF.

This chain connects TRBV4-1 to TRBJ2-7; 9 bases fit TRBD1. Germline lookup yields CDR1 MGHRA and CDR2 YSYEKL. The CDR3 is 17 residues long. V lost 0 bases to trimming and J lost 2 bases; unmatched junction nucleotides: 8. As DNA, the CDR3 is TGCGCCAGCAGCCAAGATGGGGGGAGGGACAGGGCCTACGAGCAGTACTTC. Its translation: CASSQDGGRDRAYEQYF.

The CDR3 DNA follows: TGTGCCAGTAGTTTAGGACAGGGATCTTTTAACTATGGCTACACCTTC. This sequence encodes CASSLGQGSFNYGYTF. The V and J genes are TRBV19 and TRBJ1-2, with 8 bases aligning to TRBD1. The CDR3 is 16 residues long. J gave up 1 base and V 5 bases, and 9 bases lay outside the gene matches. Germline loops: CDR1 LNHDA, CDR2 SQIVND (reference sequence).

This clone came up a few times. The J gene is TRBJ1-1, the V gene TRBV10-2, with 7 bases identical to TRBD1. The CDR3 spans 14 residues. The V segment lost 2 bases and the J segment 6 bases; nucleotides outside the gene matches: 6. CDR1 is WSHSY, CDR2 SAAADI, per germline. The CDR3 DNA follows: TGCGCCAGCAGTGAGCCCCCTGGACAGGCTGAAGCTTTCTTT. Amino acids: CASSEPPGQAEAFF.

The chain is built from TRBV2 and TRBJ1-2, with D possibly matching TRBD1 (5 bases). V was clipped by 8 bases and J by 5 bases, with 21 bases between them. Germline assignment: CDR1 SNHLY and CDR2 FYNNEI. There are 15 residues in the CDR3. The CDR3 loop is CASEWGGTIGYGYTF. The DNA of the CDR3 is TGTGCCAGCGAGTGGGGGGGGACGATAGGGTATGGCTACACCTTC.

CDR3 nucleotides: TGTGCCAGCAGCTTAACTCAGGGAGGAAAACTGTTTTTT. This encodes CASSLTQGGKLFF. The rearrangement joins TRBV7-3 to TRBJ1-4, with D maybe TRBD1 (5 bases). Germline-derived CDR1 and CDR2 are SGHTA and FQGTGA. This CDR3 is 13 amino acids long. V was cut by 0 bases and J by 10 bases, with 9 bases left in between.